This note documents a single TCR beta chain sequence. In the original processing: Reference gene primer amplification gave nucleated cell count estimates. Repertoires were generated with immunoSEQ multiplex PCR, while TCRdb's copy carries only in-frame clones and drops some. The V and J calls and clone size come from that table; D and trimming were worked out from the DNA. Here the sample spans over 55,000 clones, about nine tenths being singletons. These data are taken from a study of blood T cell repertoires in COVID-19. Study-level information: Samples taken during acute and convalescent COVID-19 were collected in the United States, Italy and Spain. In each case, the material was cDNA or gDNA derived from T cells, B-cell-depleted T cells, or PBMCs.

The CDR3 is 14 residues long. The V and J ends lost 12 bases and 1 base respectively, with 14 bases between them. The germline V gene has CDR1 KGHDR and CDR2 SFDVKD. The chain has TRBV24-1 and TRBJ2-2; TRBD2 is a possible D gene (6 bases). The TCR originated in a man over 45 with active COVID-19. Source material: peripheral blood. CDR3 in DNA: TGTGCCGCCTCCCGAGCGGGGAACACCGGGGAGCTGTTTTTT. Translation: CAASRAGNTGELFF.